Below, 22 T cell receptor beta chains from the same sample are listed, as sequenced in a study of cytomegalovirus exposure and HLA in healthy donors. It was with 60 Vbeta and 13 Jbeta primers that the PCR ran. The data were produced by immunoSEQ multiplex PCR, yet TCRdb's version contains in-frame clones alone and is incomplete. Of about 190,000 clones detected, about 77% appear once; the ten largest clones hold 4.5% to 7.5%. Sample: PBMCs. Receptors were obtained from a woman between 25 and 40 years old in good health and CMV-seropositive.

This chain links TRBV7-2 with TRBJ2-1; TRBD1 agrees at 7 bases. V shed 2 bases, J shed 2 bases, and the junction held 3 bases outside the gene matches. The CDR3 totals 15 residues. Germline V lookup: CDR1 SGHTA, CDR2 FQGNSA. As DNA, the CDR3 is TGTGCCAGCAGCTTATTCGGGACAGCCTACAATGAGCAGTTCTTC. Protein sequence: CASSLFGTAYNEQFF.

This clone showed up just a few times. This chain joins TRBV4-3 and TRBJ2-3, with 10 bases matching TRBD2. Germline CDR1 and CDR2: LGHNA and YSLEER. V shed 4 bases, J shed 4 bases, and the junction held 11 bases outside the gene matches. The CDR3 consists of 17 residues. The CDR3 DNA follows: TGCGCCAGCAGCCTCCGGCTAGCGGGGGAGGCTCCAGATACGCAGTATTTT. Protein: CASSLRLAGEAPDTQYF.

The CDR3 bases are TGCGCCAGCAGCCGAGGGGCTAGCGGGGGGGTAGAGCTGTTTTTT. It is translated as CASSRGASGGVELFF. The chain recombines TRBV4-3 with TRBJ2-2, with 12 bases identical to TRBD2. The CDR3 loop spans 15 amino acids. J lost 11 bases, V lost 4 bases, and 8 bases had no gene match. In germline, CDR1 is LGHNA, CDR2 YSLEER.

This clone was recorded only once. The gene calls are TRBV19 and TRBJ2-2; 8 nucleotides line up with TRBD2. The CDR3 has 13 amino acids. Germline V gene sequence: CDR1 LNHDA, CDR2 SQIVND (reference sequence). J was trimmed by 5 bases and V by 10 bases; bases with no gene match: 6. The CDR3 nucleotides are TGTGCCAAGAGCGGGAGTGAAACCGGGGAGCTGTTTTTT. Its protein product is CAKSGSETGELFF.

The chain carries TRBV28 and TRBJ1-1; 7 bases fit TRBD1. The germline V gene encodes CDR1 MDHEN and CDR2 SYDVKM. The V segment lost 4 bases and the J segment 6 bases; nucleotides outside the gene matches: 8. This CDR3 has 14 residues. Written as DNA, the CDR3 is TGTGCCAGCAGTTGGCAGGGGGGCATGGCTGAAGCTTTCTTT. It encodes CASSWQGGMAEAFF.

The chain recombines TRBV6-1 with TRBJ1-6, with TRBD1 identical over 10 bases. Germline lookup yields CDR1 MNHNS and CDR2 SASEGT. The length of the CDR3 is 14 residues. V trimming: 5 bases; J trimming: 6 bases; junction bases outside the gene matches: 1. The chain's CDR3 is CASSRTGGNSPLHF. CDR3 bases: TGTGCCAGCAGTAGGACAGGGGGTAATTCACCCCTCCACTTT.

The J gene is TRBJ1-1, the V gene TRBV18; no clear D. V lost 1 base, J lost 3 bases, and 6 bases lay in between. CDR1 is KGHSH, CDR2 LQKENI, per germline. The CDR3 contains 13 residues. This CDR3 reads CASSPLRDTEAFF. Here the CDR3 DNA reads TGTGCCAGCTCACCACTGCGGGACACTGAAGCTTTCTTT.

The chain combines TRBV5-1 with TRBJ2-7, with D possibly matching TRBD1 (6 bases). This CDR3 region has 13 residues. With 0 bases removed from V and 4 bases from J, the gap between germline ends came to 8 bases. Per the germline V gene, CDR1 is SGHRS and CDR2 is YFSETQ. For the CDR3, the DNA is TGCGCCAGCAGCTTGGGGACAGTTTACGAGCAGTACTTC. Translating gives CASSLGTVYEQYF.

The J gene is TRBJ1-5, the V gene TRBV6-5; 9 bases line up with TRBD1. The CDR3 is 14 amino acids. The germline V gene encodes CDR1 MNHEY and CDR2 SVGAGI. The ends lost 8 bases at V and 6 bases at J; junction bases unmatched: 8. The CDR3 loop reads CASGLTGGSQPQHF. DNA of the CDR3: TGTGCCAGCGGACTTACAGGGGGCAGTCAGCCCCAGCATTTT.

This chain connects TRBV5-1 to TRBJ2-3, with 8 bases matching TRBD2. The trim removed 2 bases at V and 6 bases at J, leaving 2 bases unmatched. Germline V lookup: CDR1 SGHRS, CDR2 YFSETQ. The CDR3 spans 13 residues. The CDR3 here is CASSFPSGDTQYF. CDR3 nucleotide sequence: TGCGCCAGCAGCTTTCCTAGCGGGGATACGCAGTATTTT.

The V call is TRBV5-1, the J call TRBJ1-6; 10 bases fit TRBD1. The CDR3 runs to 17 residues. V gave up 0 bases and J gave up 2 bases; unmatched junction bases: 2. The germline V gene encodes CDR1 SGHRS and CDR2 YFSETQ. CDR3 in DNA: TGCGCCAGCAGCTTGGGACAGGGGGCTACCTATAATTCACCCCTCCACTTT. Translation: CASSLGQGATYNSPLHF.

The chain combines TRBV5-7 with TRBJ1-5; D might be TRBD1 (6 bases). TRBV5-7 carries the ORF label, with uncertain function. CDR3 length: 15 residues. Trimming shortened V by 4 bases and J by 2 bases, and 13 bases separated the two germline ends. The CDR3 region has the DNA TGTGCCAGCAGCAAACACAGGGCTGGCAATCAGCCCCAGCATTTT. The encoded protein is CASSKHRAGNQPQHF.

The chain couples TRBV9 to TRBJ2-7; D remains ambiguous. This CDR3 is built from 13 residues. The V gene lost 4 bases and the J gene lost 2 bases, with 10 bases spanning the gap. Per the germline V gene, CDR1 is SGDLS and CDR2 is YYNGEE. In DNA, the CDR3 is TGTGCCAGCAGCCCAACACTAACCTACGAGCAGTACTTC. It encodes CASSPTLTYEQYF.

This chain uses TRBV29-1 with TRBJ2-7; D is perhaps TRBD2 (6 bases). CDR1 SQVTM and CDR2 ANQGSEA come from the germline V gene. This CDR3 comprises 10 residues. V was clipped by 7 bases and J by 6 bases, with 10 bases between them. The CDR3 region is CSAQAGEQYF. The CDR3 nucleotides are TGCAGCGCTCAAGCGGGCGAGCAGTACTTC.

The rearrangement uses TRBV7-8 and TRBJ2-2; D remains ambiguous. V shed 7 bases and J shed 0 bases, with 6 bases lying between them. Germline lookup yields CDR1 SGHVS and CDR2 FQNEAQ. CDR3 size: 13 residues. The CDR3 sequence is CASKTANTGELFF. In nucleotides, the CDR3 is TGTGCCAGCAAAACGGCGAACACCGGGGAGCTGTTTTTT.

Here the CDR3 DNA reads TGTGCCAGCAGCTTAAAAATCCGCACCGGGGAGCTGTTTTTT. Translating gives CASSLKIRTGELFF. This chain connects TRBV7-2 to TRBJ2-2; D is unclear. Trimming shortened V by 2 bases and J by 4 bases, and 8 bases separated the two germline ends. Germline CDR1 and CDR2: SGHTA and FQGNSA. This CDR3 has 14 residues.

The chain has TRBV2 and TRBJ2-7; perhaps TRBD1 as D (6 bases). Germline-derived CDR1 and CDR2 are SNHLY and FYNNEI. The CDR3 has 15 amino acids. Trimming shortened V by 8 bases and J by 0 bases, and 17 bases separated the two germline ends. CDR3 sequence reads: CASRSTGFNSYEQYF. The CDR3 DNA sequence: TGTGCCAGCCGATCGACAGGTTTTAACTCCTACGAGCAGTACTTC.

This clone was counted once. V is TRBV23-1 and J is TRBJ2-3, with D perhaps matching TRBD1 (5 bases). TRBV23-1 is known as an ORF, though its function is uncertain. The V and J ends lost 0 bases and 0 bases respectively, with 10 bases between them. This CDR3 region has 16 residues. Here the CDR3 reads CASSQSKGQSTDTQYF. The CDR3 nucleotides are TGCGCCAGCAGTCAATCCAAGGGGCAAAGCACAGATACGCAGTATTTT.

V usage is TRBV28 and J usage is TRBJ2-7; 13 bases agree with TRBD2. V gave up 10 bases and J gave up 7 bases; unmatched junction bases: 10. This CDR3 contains 14 residues. Germline V gene data show CDR1 as MDHEN and CDR2 as SYDVKM. CDR3 sequence: CATLLAGGPGEQYF. Here the CDR3 DNA reads TGTGCCACTTTACTAGCGGGAGGGCCAGGAGAGCAGTACTTC.

The J gene is TRBJ2-5, the V gene TRBV19; weak D call: TRBD1 (5 bases). The V end was cut by 3 bases, the J end by 5 bases, with 10 bases between. The CDR3 consists of 13 residues. Germline-derived CDR1 and CDR2 are LNHDA and SQIVND (reference sequence). The CDR3 region has the DNA TGTGCCAGTAGTATCGTCCCAGGGGAGACCCAGTACTTC. Its translation is CASSIVPGETQYF.

This clone turned up a few times. V usage is TRBV9 and J usage is TRBJ1-2; D remains unclear. Germline V gene sequence: CDR1 SGDLS, CDR2 YYNGEE. Trimming took 7 bases from V and 7 from J, leaving 8 bases between them. This CDR3 contains 10 residues. The DNA for the CDR3 is TGTGCCAGCGGCGGCGGTGGCTACACCTTC. Protein product: CASGGGGYTF.

Notes on this clone: A read error may account for a junction end that differs from germline. This chain uses TRBV7-9 with TRBJ2-7; D is unresolved. The CDR3 loop spans 14 amino acids. Per germline, CDR1 SEHNR and CDR2 FQNEAQ (reference sequence). CDR3: CSSSLNFSPYEQYF. In DNA form, the CDR3 reads TGTTCCAGCAGCTTAAACTTTTCCCCCTACGAGCAGTACTTC.